This T cell receptor (beta chain) derives from a study of beta chain features in type 1 diabetes. General observations from the study: Type 1 diabetes patients showed a moderate but significant shortening of TCRB CDR3s in all four CD4+ subsets. Unsettled here was the matter of whether HLA type influences TCRB rearrangement.

The sample holds many counts of this clone. Its antigen is unidentified. Staining for CD45RO/CCR7/CD25/CD127/CD95/CD27 allowed sorting of CD4+ naive, central memory, regulatory and stem cell-like memory cells. The purity of all sorted populations exceeded 95%. The authors reverse transcribed all of the isolated RNA, so sequencing captured expressed TCRB transcripts. This table comes from immunoSEQ multiplex PCR, and its TCRdb copy is limited to in-frame clones, with some not included. The table lists a few hundred thousand clones, roughly 14% of them singletons. The TCR comes from a woman aged 18-35 years with type 1 diabetes. What was sequenced was naive CD4+ T cells from blood.

CDR3 nucleotides: TGTGCCACCAGCAGAGATGGAGAAGCGGGATTAAACATTCAGTACTTC. Its protein product is CATSRDGEAGLNIQYF. The chain employs TRBV15 and TRBJ2-4, with TRBD2 identical over 7 bases. Germline CDR1 LNHNV, CDR2 YYDKDF (reference sequence). This CDR3 region has 16 residues. V dropped 0 bases and J dropped 6; count of bases not matched to a gene: 8.